A single sample is the source of the 21 T cell receptor beta chains below, sequenced in a study of T cell repertoires in cytomegalovirus infection. The antigens for these receptors are not known. TCRdb redid the calling of the reads with MiXCR, one entry per CDR3 protein. The sample shows approximately 120,000 distinct CDR3 sequences, 32% of them seen only once. Sequencing used CD8+ T cells from cultured PBMCs, obtained from culture after CMV antigen stimulation. These receptors originate from a human donor in good health (CMV status not recorded). Some clones in this sample may be carry-over from other donors' samples.

This clonotype was observed many times. This chain connects TRBV7-8 to TRBJ1-5, with 7 positions matching TRBD1. After removal of 0 bases from V and 4 bases from J, the junction contained 3 bases not matched to a gene. Germline-derived CDR1 and CDR2 are SGHVS and FQNEAQ. The CDR3 extends over 15 amino acids. Here the CDR3 reads CASSLAGTANQPQHF. CDR3 DNA: TGTGCCAGCAGCTTAGCCGGGACAGCTAATCAGCCCCAGCATTTT.

A few counts support this clonotype. The gene calls are TRBV4-3 and TRBJ2-3; D perhaps matches TRBD2 (6 bases). Germline V CDR1 and CDR2: LGHNA, YSLEER. Trimming pared 4 bases from V and 6 bases from J, leaving 14 bases between. The CDR3 loop spans 14 amino acids. CDR3 protein: CASSLTTAGDTQYF. DNA of the CDR3: TGCGCCAGCAGCCTCACGACGGCGGGGGATACGCAGTATTTT.

This clonotype was recorded at least ten times. The rearrangement links TRBV6-1 to TRBJ1-3, with unresolved D. Germline V gives CDR1 MNHNS, CDR2 SASEGT. The V end lost 5 bases, the J end lost 5 bases, and 10 bases lay between the germline ends. CDR3 size: 13 residues. The CDR3 bases are TGTGCCAGCAGTTCAGCGCTTAGAAACACCATATATTTT. Amino acid sequence: CASSSALRNTIYF.

This clonotype was seen only a few times. The chain couples TRBV7-6 to TRBJ2-2; unclear D gene. The CDR3 runs to 12 residues. In germline, CDR1 is SGHVS, CDR2 FNYEAQ. Trimming removed 9 bases at V and 5 bases at J, with 10 bases between. Written as DNA, the CDR3 is TGTGCCAGTGTGGGGTTGACCGGGGAGCTGTTTTTT. Protein sequence: CASVGLTGELFF.

This clonotype occurred a few times. The gene calls are TRBV20-1 and TRBJ2-3, with 9 positions matching TRBD1. V trimming: 0 bases; J trimming: 1 base; junction bases outside the gene matches: 11. This CDR3 contains 18 residues. Germline assignment: CDR1 DFQATT and CDR2 SNEGSKA (reference sequence). The CDR3 region has the DNA TGCAGTGCTAGAGATTTGGCCCCGGACAGGGGTCGCACAGATACGCAGTATTTT. It translates to CSARDLAPDRGRTDTQYF.

This clonotype was recorded a few times. The chain joins TRBV4-3 to TRBJ2-1; TRBD1 aligns across 11 bases. The CDR3 is 15 amino acids. CDR1 LGHNA and CDR2 YSLEER come from the germline V gene. V was pared by 3 bases and J by 7 bases, with 5 bases of the junction left unmatched. CDR3 in amino acids: CASSHGQGAGNEQFF. The CDR3 DNA is TGCGCCAGCAGCCACGGACAGGGGGCGGGTAATGAGCAGTTCTTC.

This clonotype was counted a few times. The chain couples TRBV20-1 to TRBJ1-6; 7 bases line up with TRBD1. V gave up 3 bases and J gave up 6 bases; unmatched junction bases: 11. Germline assignment: CDR1 DFQATT and CDR2 SNEGSKA (reference sequence). The CDR3 covers 16 residues. The CDR3 region has the DNA TGCAGTGCTAGCGGCAGGGGGAGATTTGGTAATTCACCCCTCCACTTT. It encodes CSASGRGRFGNSPLHF.

There are a few counts of this clonotype. This rearrangement joins TRBV25-1 to TRBJ2-6, with a possible D match to TRBD1 (5 bases). Trimming cost V 0 bases and J 0 bases, with 18 bases left between them. The CDR3 length is 20 residues. The V gene's germline CDR1 is MGHDK and CDR2 SYGVNS. The CDR3 coding sequence is TGTGCCAGCAGTGAATATTTCCTTAATAAGGGGAACTCTGGGGCCAACGTCCTGACTTTC. Its protein product is CASSEYFLNKGNSGANVLTF.

This clonotype was recorded many times. The V call is TRBV7-2, the J call TRBJ2-7; D not certain. The CDR3 length is 16 residues. Germline CDR1 and CDR2: SGHTA and FQGNSA. V was pared by 1 base and J by 3 bases, with 16 bases between. The CDR3, as DNA: TGTGCCAGCAGCTTAGGTGGTCAGGAGATTTTCTACGAGCAGTACTTC. It translates to CASSLGGQEIFYEQYF.

This clonotype was picked up a small number of times. V usage is TRBV27 and J usage is TRBJ2-1; 7 nucleotides line up with TRBD2. The V and J ends lost 3 bases and 6 bases, in that order; junction bases with no gene match: 8. CDR3 length: 15 residues. Germline V CDR1 and CDR2: MNHEY, SMNVEV (reference sequence). The CDR3, as DNA: TGTGCCAGCAGTTTTTCTAGCGGTACTGGCAATGAGCAGTTCTTC. Residues: CASSFSSGTGNEQFF.

This clonotype was recorded a few times. The chain joins TRBV7-2 to TRBJ2-5, with D tentatively TRBD2 (7 bases). This CDR3 comprises 16 residues. V was cut by 5 bases and J by 0 bases, with 16 bases left in between. Germline CDR1 reads SGHTA; CDR2 reads FQGNSA. CDR3 nucleotides: TGTGCCAGCAGCCAACGTAGGGGGGGGGACCAAGAGACCCAGTACTTC. Amino acid sequence: CASSQRRGGDQETQYF.

This clonotype was seen more than once but under ten times. This rearrangement joins TRBV5-1 to TRBJ2-1, with 7 bases that match TRBD2. Germline V gives CDR1 SGHRS, CDR2 YFSETQ. V was clipped by 4 bases and J by 10 bases; unmatched bases: 5. There are 12 residues in the CDR3. The CDR3 DNA sequence: TGCGCCAGCAGCCTACTAGCGCAGGAGCAGTTCTTC. It translates to CASSLLAQEQFF.

The J gene is TRBJ1-2, the V gene TRBV2, with TRBD1 as a possible D gene (5 bases). Germline-derived CDR1 and CDR2 are SNHLY and FYNNEI. The CDR3 totals 12 residues. V lost 6 bases and J 5 bases, leaving 10 bases between the germline ends. This chain's CDR3 is CASRRGFYGYTF. CDR3 DNA: TGTGCCAGCAGGCGGGGGTTTTATGGCTACACCTTC.

Ten or more counts support this clonotype. The CDR3 sequence: CASSLEVGQYYGYTF. The CDR3 DNA follows: TGTGCCAGCAGCTTAGAGGTCGGACAGTACTATGGCTACACCTTC. V usage is TRBV7-2 and J usage is TRBJ1-2; TRBD1 might be the D (6 bases). Germline V gene lookup returns CDR1 SGHTA and CDR2 FQGNSA. With 1 base removed from V and 3 bases from J, the gap between germline ends came to 12 bases. This CDR3 is built from 15 residues.

This chain joins TRBV12-3 or TRBV12-4 and TRBJ1-6, with 10 bases identical to TRBD1. V gave up 6 bases and J gave up 10 bases; unmatched junction bases: 15. The CDR3 has 17 residues. This chain's CDR3 is CASREGQGLAFGSPLHF. CDR3 nucleotide sequence: TGTGCCAGCAGGGAGGGACAGGGGCTAGCTTTTGGATCACCCCTCCACTTT.

The genes are TRBV7-9 and TRBJ2-7; TRBD1 agrees at 7 bases. V dropped 1 base and J dropped 4; count of bases not matched to a gene: 10. CDR1 is SEHNR and CDR2 is FQNEAQ in the germline V gene (reference sequence). The CDR3 runs 16 residues. The CDR3 loop reads CASSLGVLTGMYEQYF. The CDR3 nucleotides read TGTGCCAGCAGCTTAGGGGTCCTGACAGGGATGTACGAGCAGTACTTC.

This chain connects TRBV27 to TRBJ2-3; a possible D gene is TRBD2 (6 bases). CDR3 length: 16 amino acids. Germline loops: CDR1 MNHEY, CDR2 SMNVEV (reference sequence). Trimming left V 2 bases short and J 3 bases short, with 15 bases between. CDR3 sequence: CASSLIREWGTDTQYF. The CDR3 DNA follows: TGTGCCAGCAGTTTAATACGGGAGTGGGGGACAGATACGCAGTATTTT.

This clonotype was counted a few times. The chain has TRBV2 and TRBJ2-1, with 12 bases matching TRBD1. The CDR3 contains 15 residues. Germline CDR1 is SNHLY and CDR2 is FYNNEI. Unmatched junction bases numbered 6, after V lost 6 bases and J lost 6 bases. The CDR3 nucleotides are TGTGCCAGCAGGGGGACAGGGGGCGCATCCAATGAGCAGTTCTTC. Protein: CASRGTGGASNEQFF. Full variable domain (missing parts from reference TRBV2 and TRBJ2-1): EPEVTQTPSHQVTQMGQEVILRCVPISNHLYFYWYRQILGQKVEFLVSFYNNEISEKSEIFDDQFSVERPDGSNFTLKIRSTKLEDSAMYFCASRGTGGASNEQFFGPGTRLTVL.

In the case of this clonotype: A read error may produce the germline difference seen at one junction end. This chain links TRBV12-3 or TRBV12-4 with TRBJ2-7; possibly TRBD2 for D (6 bases). This CDR3 is 15 amino acids long. The CDR3 DNA sequence: TGTACCAGCAGTTCGGGGGTTTATAGCTCCTACGAGCAGTACTTC. Amino acid sequence: CTSSSGVYSSYEQYF.

The rearrangement uses TRBV5-1 and TRBJ2-7, with D perhaps matching TRBD1 (6 bases). Trimming left V 1 base short and J 2 bases short, with 10 bases between. The CDR3 loop spans 14 amino acids. Germline V gene sequence: CDR1 SGHRS, CDR2 YFSETQ. The CDR3 sequence: CASSLTGSPYEQYF. DNA of the CDR3: TGCGCCAGCAGCTTGACAGGGAGCCCCTACGAGCAGTACTTC. Full variable domain (outside the CDR3, taken from reference TRBV5-1 and TRBJ2-7): KAGVTQTPRYLIKTRGQQVTLSCSPISGHRSVSWYQQTPGQGLQFLFEYFSETQRNKGNFPGRFSGRQFSNSRSEMNVSTLELGDSALYLCASSLTGSPYEQYFGPGTRLTVT.

The chain joins TRBV12-3 or TRBV12-4 to TRBJ2-1; the match to TRBD2 covers 16 bases. The CDR3 totals 15 residues. V lost 4 bases, J lost 9 bases, and 3 bases stayed unmatched. DNA for the CDR3: TGTGCCAGCAGTTCGGGACTAGCGGGGGGGGTTGAGCAGTTCTTC. Protein: CASSSGLAGGVEQFF.